This TCR beta chain was sequenced during a study of neurological immune-mediated disorders. TCRdb recomputed calls from the 5' RACE reads with MiXCR, one row per CDR3 protein. The sample includes under 50,000 distinct CDR3 sequences, about 26% of them seen just once. The CDR3 consists of 15 residues. From germline, CDR1 is DFQATT and CDR2 SNEGSKA (reference sequence). V shed 0 bases and J 5 bases; nucleotides not matched to a gene: 4. The sequence came from a woman in her sixties or seventies in good health. The chain carries TRBV20-1 and TRBJ2-5, with 12 bases that match TRBD1. The sample was PBMCs. The CDR3 sequence: CSARDTGTGGETQYF. For the CDR3, the DNA is TGCAGTGCTAGAGATACCGGGACAGGGGGCGAGACCCAGTACTTC.